This entry features one T cell receptor (beta chain) sequence. No antigen is known for it. The method was immunoSEQ multiplex PCR; TCRdb's version includes in-frame clones alone and lacks a portion of them. The table has around 59,000 clones, roughly 94% seen once. This record belongs to a study of human versus mouse CDR3 diversity and MHC coevolution. Overall study: immunoSEQ was reported to reach one in 200,000 T cells sensitivity.

The V gene lost 2 bases and the J gene lost 7 bases, with 3 bases spanning the gap. CDR3 length: 12 amino acids. Per germline, CDR1 MNHNS and CDR2 SASEGT. Notes on the study in general: Human CDR3s averaged more deletions and insertions than mouse CDR3s.

The source of this sequence is a person in their sixties or seventies in good health. Sequencing used naive CD4+ T cells from blood. Subset here: CD45RO-negative CD62L-positive naive CD4 T cells. The V and J genes are TRBV6-1 and TRBJ1-6; D gene uncertain. CDR3 nucleotide sequence: TGTGCCAGCAGTGAACCGAATTCACCCCTCCACTTT. The encoded protein is CASSEPNSPLHF.